The entry that follows covers one T cell receptor (beta chain) sequence. The record originates from a study of T-cell memory formation after mild COVID-19. Each CDR3 protein gets one entry after TCRdb re-called the 5' RACE reads with MiXCR. The data contain 300,000 to 350,000 distinct CDR3 sequences, 15% to 20% of them singletons. Trimming removed 0 bases from V and 0 bases from J; junction bases left unmatched: 6. The CDR3 runs to 17 residues. CDR1 is LGHDT and CDR2 is YNNKEL in the germline V gene (reference sequence). The chain couples TRBV3-1 to TRBJ2-3, with 7 nucleotides matching TRBD2. The clonotype comes from a man aged 18 to 29 who had mild COVID-19 (a few samples of this study predate the infection). Cell type and time point are not known. The specimen was PBMCs or a T cell subset sorted from them (not recorded which). The chain's CDR3 is CASSQERGEPSTDTQYF. As DNA, the CDR3 is TGTGCCAGCAGCCAAGAACGGGGGGAACCTAGCACAGATACGCAGTATTTT.